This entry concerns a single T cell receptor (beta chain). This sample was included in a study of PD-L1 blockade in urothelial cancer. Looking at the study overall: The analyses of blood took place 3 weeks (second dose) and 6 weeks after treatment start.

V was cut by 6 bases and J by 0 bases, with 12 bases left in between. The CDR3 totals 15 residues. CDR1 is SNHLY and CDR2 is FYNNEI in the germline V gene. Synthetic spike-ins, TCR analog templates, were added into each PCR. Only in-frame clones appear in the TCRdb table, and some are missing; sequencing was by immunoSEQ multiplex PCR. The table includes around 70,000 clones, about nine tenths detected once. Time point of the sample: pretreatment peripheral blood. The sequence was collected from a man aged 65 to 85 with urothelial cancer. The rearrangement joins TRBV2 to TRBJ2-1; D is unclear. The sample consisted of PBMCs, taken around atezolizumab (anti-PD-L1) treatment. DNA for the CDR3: TGTGCCAGCAGCGCCGACAAGAGCTCCTACAATGAGCAGTTCTTC. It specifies CASSADKSSYNEQFF.